A single sample is the source of the 13 T cell receptor beta chains below, sequenced in a study of type 1 regulatory T cells. TCRdb reprocessed the reads via MiXCR and lists one record per CDR3 protein. The sample records 88,000 or so distinct CDR3 sequences, around 30% being singletons. The sequenced material came from CD4+ T cells, either the whole sample or a sorted fraction (not recorded which). These receptors were collected from a human donor in good health.

This clonotype has more than one count but fewer than ten. This chain links TRBV6-2 or TRBV6-3 with TRBJ2-1; 10 positions match TRBD2. This CDR3 is built from 19 residues. Trimming at V came to 2 bases and at J to 1 base, leaving 11 bases not matched to a gene. Germline V gene sequence: CDR1 MNHEY, CDR2 SVGEGT. The CDR3 region has the DNA TGTGCCAGCAGTTACGGGGCACTAGCGGGGATGGGGTCCTACAATGAGCAGTTCTTC. Translating it yields CASSYGALAGMGSYNEQFF.

As for this clonotype: A much larger clone lies one base from this, so it may be a read error. V and J are TRBV7-9 and TRBJ1-1, with 7 positions matching TRBD1. Germline V gene data show CDR1 as SEHNR and CDR2 as FQNEAQ (reference sequence). Trimming removed 4 bases from V and 10 bases from J; junction bases left unmatched: 12. CDR3 length equals 14 residues. CDR3 amino acids: CASSSEGAGSIAFF. CDR3 DNA: TGTGCCAGCAGCTCAGAGGGGGCCGGTAGTATAGCTTTCTTT.

CDR3 DNA: TGCAGTGCTACCGATCCGGGACTAGCTGGAAATGAGCAGTTCTTC. Protein sequence: CSATDPGLAGNEQFF. V gene TRBV20-1 combines with J gene TRBJ2-1; 9 bases are a match to TRBD2. Per the germline V gene, CDR1 is DFQATT and CDR2 is SNEGSKA (reference sequence). CDR3 length: 15 amino acids. After removal of 4 bases from V and 7 bases from J, the junction contained 11 bases not matched to a gene.

In this sample, this clonotype turned up a few times. The genes are TRBV10-1 and TRBJ2-3, with D perhaps assigned TRBD1 or TRBD2 (6 bases each). Per the germline V gene, CDR1 is WNHNN and CDR2 is SYGVQD (reference sequence). The CDR3 spans 16 residues. Trimming removed 0 bases at V and 3 bases at J, with 13 bases between. The CDR3 nucleotides are TGCGCCAGCAGTGAGTCACGAGGGGGGATAACAGATACGCAGTATTTT. Translation: CASSESRGGITDTQYF.

V gene TRBV4-3 combines with J gene TRBJ2-1, with D uncertain. CDR1 is LGHNA, CDR2 YSLEER, per germline. The CDR3 has 15 residues. V was shortened by 1 base and J by 0 bases, with 7 bases between the two germline ends. CDR3 sequence (DNA): TGCGCCAGCAGCCAAGGCGCAGTCTCCTACAATGAGCAGTTCTTC. This codes for CASSQGAVSYNEQFF.

The chain joins TRBV7-3 to TRBJ2-7, with D unclear. CDR3 size: 13 residues. Trimming took off 4 bases at V and 4 bases at J, with 11 bases between the two ends. Germline V gene data show CDR1 as SGHTA and CDR2 as FQGTGA. The CDR3 coding sequence is TGTGCCAGCAGCTCTCTCTTAGGGTACGAGCAGTACTTC. Translated, it gives CASSSLLGYEQYF. Drawing the rest from reference TRBV7-3 and TRBJ2-7, the complete variable domain is GAGVSQTPSNKVTEKGKYVELRCDPISGHTALYWYRQSLGQGPEFLIYFQGTGAADDSGLPNDRFFAVRPEGSVSTLKIQRTERGDSAVYLCASSSLLGYEQYFGPGTRLTVT.

The J gene is TRBJ1-5, the V gene TRBV5-1; 7 nucleotides align to TRBD1. The CDR3 totals 14 residues. Trimming at V came to 5 bases and at J to 6 bases, leaving 8 bases not matched to a gene. Germline V gene lookup returns CDR1 SGHRS and CDR2 YFSETQ. This CDR3 is CASREGASSQPQHF. CDR3 bases: TGCGCCAGCAGAGAGGGGGCTTCATCTCAGCCCCAGCATTTT.

There are a few counts of this clonotype. The chain combines TRBV20-1 with TRBJ2-3; possibly TRBD1 for D (6 bases). The germline V and J ends were trimmed by 6 bases and 2 bases, with 9 bases remaining between them. Looked up from germline, CDR1 is DFQATT and CDR2 is SNEGSKA (reference sequence). CDR3 length equals 12 residues. Here the CDR3 reads CSAWTDTDTQYF. The CDR3 bases are TGCAGTGCGTGGACAGACACAGATACGCAGTATTTT.

V and J are TRBV5-5 and TRBJ1-6; D is uncertain. The CDR3 extends over 13 amino acids. The ends were cut back, 0 bases at V and 11 bases at J, with 9 bases in the middle. The germline gives CDR1 SGHKS, CDR2 YYEKEE (reference sequence). This chain's CDR3 is CASSLDHYPPLHF. The DNA of the CDR3 is TGTGCCAGCAGCTTGGATCATTACCCACCCCTCCACTTT.

This clonotype was seen more than once but under ten times. The chain links TRBV7-2 to TRBJ2-3; 7 bases fit TRBD1. V shed 1 base and J 7 bases; nucleotides not matched to a gene: 5. CDR1 is SGHTA and CDR2 is FQGNSA in the germline V gene. The CDR3 extends over 14 amino acids. The CDR3 coding sequence is TGTGCCAGCAGCTTAGACCAGGGGGTGAATACGCAGTATTTT. Residues: CASSLDQGVNTQYF.

The V and J genes are TRBV20-1 and TRBJ2-7, with unresolved D. Germline-derived CDR1 and CDR2 are DFQATT and SNEGSKA (reference sequence). The CDR3 spans 11 residues. V lost 5 bases and J lost 5, with 10 bases in between. The CDR3 DNA is TGCAGTGCTCAAGGTGGCGACGAGCAGTACTTC. It translates to CSAQGGDEQYF.

This clonotype was seen more than once but under ten times. The genes are TRBV20-1 and TRBJ2-7; 7 bases match TRBD2. The CDR3 covers 13 residues. Trimming cost V 6 bases and J 6 bases; bases outside gene matches: 11. Germline assignment: CDR1 DFQATT and CDR2 SNEGSKA (reference sequence). The CDR3 nucleotides read TGCAGTGCCCCTAGCGGCGCCCGGAGCGAGCAGTACTTC. Amino acid sequence: CSAPSGARSEQYF.

This clonotype has more than one count but fewer than ten. DNA for the CDR3: TGTGCCAGCACCTCCGGGACAGGGGGCCTCTCTGGGGCCAACGTCCTGACTTTC. Encoded protein: CASTSGTGGLSGANVLTF. The V call is TRBV6-5, the J call TRBJ2-6; 12 bases match TRBD1. This CDR3 comprises 18 residues. Trimming at V came to 7 bases and at J to 0 bases, leaving 7 bases not matched to a gene. CDR1 and CDR2 from the germline V gene are MNHEY and SVGAGI.